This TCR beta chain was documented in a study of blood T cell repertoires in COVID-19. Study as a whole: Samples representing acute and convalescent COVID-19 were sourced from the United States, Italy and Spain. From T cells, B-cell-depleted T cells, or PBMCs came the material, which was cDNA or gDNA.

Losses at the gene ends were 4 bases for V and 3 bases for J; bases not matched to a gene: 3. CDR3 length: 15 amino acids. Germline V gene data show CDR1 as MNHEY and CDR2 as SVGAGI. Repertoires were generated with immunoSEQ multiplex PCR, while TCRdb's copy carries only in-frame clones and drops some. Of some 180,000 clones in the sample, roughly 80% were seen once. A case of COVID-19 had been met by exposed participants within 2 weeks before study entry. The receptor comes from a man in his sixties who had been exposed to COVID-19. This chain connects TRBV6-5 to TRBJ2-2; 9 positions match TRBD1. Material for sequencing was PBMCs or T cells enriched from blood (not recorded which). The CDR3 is CASSSGTGYTGELFF. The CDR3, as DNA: TGTGCCAGCAGTTCCGGGACAGGGTACACCGGGGAGCTGTTTTTT.